A selection of T cell receptor beta chains follows, all from one sample in a study of cytomegalovirus exposure and HLA in healthy donors. This table comes from immunoSEQ multiplex PCR, and its TCRdb copy is limited to in-frame clones, with some not included. Recorded for this sample: about 200,000 clones. The sample was PBMCs. These receptors were obtained from a woman aged 30 to 39 in good health and CMV-seropositive. CDR3s include the opening cysteine and the closing phenylalanine or tryptophan. D genes are given only for firm matches.

TRBJ1-1	TRBV14	.	TGTGCCAGCAGCCAATTCTGGACACCGAACACTGAAGCTTTCTTT	CASSQFWTPNTEAFF
TRBJ1-4	TRBV5-1	.	TGCGCCAGCAGCTTCTACACGGGCAGGGGCGGCGAAAAACTGTTTTTT	CASSFYTGRGGEKLFF
TRBJ1-4	TRBV9	.	TGTGCCAGCAGCGCCTCCAGGGTCAGTGGTGAAAAACTGTTTTTT	CASSASRVSGEKLFF
TRBJ1-1	TRBV7-2	.	TGTGCCAGCAGTCAGGGTTATTATGGAGACGCTTTCTTT	CASSQGYYGDAFF
TRBJ1-6	TRBV5-6	TRBD1	TGTGCCAGCAGCACCCGGACAGGGTATAATTCACCCCTCCACTTT	CASSTRTGYNSPLHF
TRBJ2-7	TRBV4-1	.	TGCGCCAGCAGCCAAGATTTCACGGGGAGAGCCTACGAGCAGTACTTC	CASSQDFTGRAYEQYF
TRBJ1-4	TRBV28	.	TGTGCCAGCAGTTCAGGGGATTGGGTCGAAAAACTGTTTTTT	CASSSGDWVEKLFF
TRBJ2-5	TRBV2	.	TGTGCCAGCAGTGAAGTACTCCCAGGGACCCAGTACTTC	CASSEVLPGTQYF
TRBJ2-1	TRBV5-1	.	TGCGCCAGCAGTACTACCGGGACTCAGGGGGTCGAGCAGTTCTTC	CASSTTGTQGVEQFF
TRBJ2-5	TRBV5-1	.	TGCGCCAGCAGCTTGGAGGGACACGGGGAAGAGACCCAGTACTTC	CASSLEGHGEETQYF
TRBJ1-2	TRBV28	.	TGTGCCGGATTCCAAGGGGGATATGGCTACACCTTC	CAGFQGGYGYTF
TRBJ2-5	TRBV6-1	.	TGTGCCAGCGGACTCGCCATCCAAGAGACCCAGTACTTC	CASGLAIQETQYF
TRBJ1-1	TRBV20-1	.	TGCAGTGCTAAGGACAGTCGCGAAGCTTTCTTT	CSAKDSREAFF
TRBJ1-2	TRBV18	.	TGTGCCAGCTCACCACCTTCTAGCCCCCTATCGTCTACCTTC	CASSPPSSPLSSTF
TRBJ1-1	TRBV6-1	.	TGTGCCAGCAGTGGCCGGGTGGCAGGGTTGATAGGCACTGAAGCTTTCTTT	CASSGRVAGLIGTEAFF
TRBJ1-3	TRBV2	.	TGTGCCAGGAGTCTGGCAACCACTGGAAACACCATATATTTT	CARSLATTGNTIYF
TRBJ1-2	TRBV7-8	.	TGTGCCAGCAGCTTAGTGAGGGAAGGTGGCTACACCTTC	CASSLVREGGYTF
TRBJ2-3	TRBV4-1	.	TGCGCCAGCAGCCAAGATGGGGCTTTTAGCACAGATACGCAGTATTTT	CASSQDGAFSTDTQYF
TRBJ2-1	TRBV18	TRBD1	TGTGCCAGCTCAGTTCAGGGGGCGACTGAGCAGTTCTTC	CASSVQGATEQFF
TRBJ1-2	TRBV6-5	.	TGTGCCAGCAGTTACGCAGACTATGGCTACACCTTC	CASSYADYGYTF
TRBJ1-4	TRBV7-7	.	TGTGCCAGCAGCCCCCACATGCGGGGAAAACTGTTTTTT	CASSPHMRGKLFF
TRBJ2-7	TRBV4-3	.	TGCGCCAGCAGCCAAGTTCGTGGTTACGAGCAGTACTTC	CASSQVRGYEQYF
TRBJ1-5	TRBV19	TRBD1	TGTGCCAGTAGGGGCGACAGGGGAAGGAATCAGCCCCAGCATTTT	CASRGDRGRNQPQHF
TRBJ2-2	TRBV5-1	.	TGCGCCAGCCGGGGGAACAGCCAAGACACCGGGGAGCTGTTTTTT	CASRGNSQDTGELFF
TRBJ1-5	TRBV2	.	TGTGCCAGCAGAGCAGGGAGGCACAGCAATCAGCCCCAGCATTTT	CASRAGRHSNQPQHF
TRBJ1-3	TRBV5-1	TRBD1	TGCGCCAGCAGCTCAGGGACAGGTGGTGGTACTGGAAACACCATATATTTT	CASSSGTGGGTGNTIYF
TRBJ2-2	TRBV15	.	TGTGCCACCAGCAGAGGGATTTTGGCGGGGGCGGTGTCTGAGCTGTTTTTT	CATSRGILAGAVSELFF
TRBJ2-1	TRBV4-1	TRBD2	TGCGCCAGCAGTAGCGGGAGCTACAATGAGCAGTTCTTC	CASSSGSYNEQFF
TRBJ1-1	TRBV11-2	.	TGTGCCAGCAGCTTAGTTGTGCGGGGGGGGATGGTGAACACTGAAGCTTTCTTT	CASSLVVRGGMVNTEAFF
TRBJ2-7	TRBV14	.	TGTGCCAGCAGCCACGGGTACGAGCAGTACTTC	CASSHGYEQYF
TRBJ2-3	TRBV19	.	TGTGCCAGTGCCCCAGGGGAGGGAGTTAAGACAGATACGCAGTATTTT	CASAPGEGVKTDTQYF
TRBJ2-1	TRBV5-6	TRBD2	TGTGCCAGCAGCTTACTACTAGCGGAGCACAATGAGCAGTTCTTC	CASSLLLAEHNEQFF